This passage covers 28 T cell receptor beta chains from one sample sequenced in a study of blood T cell repertoires in COVID-19. Measured with immunoSEQ multiplex PCR; TCRdb has only the in-frame clones, and not every one. The repertoire holds some 80,000 clones, with 81% as singletons. Sequencing was done on a sample of peripheral blood. The receptors stem from an elderly man with acute or convalescent COVID-19.

Only a few counts were recorded for this clone. The chain employs TRBV6-5 and TRBJ1-6; 7 bases map to TRBD1. The V and J ends lost 2 bases and 9 bases, in that order; junction bases with no gene match: 4. CDR3 length equals 14 residues. Germline assignment: CDR1 MNHEY and CDR2 SVGAGI. CDR3 protein: CASSYGTVSSPLHF. CDR3 bases: TGTGCCAGCAGTTACGGGACAGTGAGTTCACCCCTCCACTTT.

The chain uses TRBV28 and TRBJ1-2, with D possibly being TRBD1 (5 bases). CDR1 and CDR2 (germline): MDHEN, SYDVKM. Trimming left V 2 bases short and J 1 base short, with 8 bases between. CDR3 length equals 14 residues. Written as DNA, the CDR3 is TGTGCCAGCAGTTTACTGCAGGGTAACTATGGCTACACCTTC. Its protein product is CASSLLQGNYGYTF.

This chain connects TRBV6-2 or TRBV6-3 to TRBJ1-2, with TRBD1 matching over 7 bases. The CDR3 totals 15 residues. The trim removed 6 bases at V and 2 bases at J, leaving 9 bases unmatched. Germline-derived CDR1 and CDR2 are MNHEY and SVGEGT. In DNA form, the CDR3 reads TGTGCCAGCAGCCCACCGGGACAGCTGAACTATGGCTACACCTTC. Protein sequence: CASSPPGQLNYGYTF.

The rearrangement joins TRBV2 to TRBJ1-5; maybe TRBD1 (5 bases). Germline CDR1 SNHLY, CDR2 FYNNEI. There are 13 residues in the CDR3. The V end lost 5 bases, the J end lost 5 bases, and 10 bases lay between the germline ends. The CDR3 coding sequence is TGTGCCAGCAGTCGGGGGGGGGATCAGCCCCAGCATTTT. Translated: CASSRGGDQPQHF.

CDR3 nucleotides: TGTGCCAGCAGTGAAACAGGGGGCAATTCACCCCTCCACTTT. Translated: CASSETGGNSPLHF. The V and J genes are TRBV6-1 and TRBJ1-6, with 9 bases aligning to TRBD1. The trim removed 2 bases at V and 7 bases at J, leaving 0 bases unmatched. CDR1 and CDR2 (germline): MNHNS, SASEGT. CDR3 length: 14 residues.

CDR3 nucleotide sequence: TGTGCCAGCAGCCGCGACGGGATATACACCGGGGAGCTGTTTTTT. The encoded protein is CASSRDGIYTGELFF. The chain is built from TRBV27 and TRBJ2-2, with a weak D call TRBD2 (5 bases). Germline V gene lookup returns CDR1 MNHEY and CDR2 SMNVEV (reference sequence). Deletions cut 6 bases from V and 3 bases from J, with 14 bases between. The CDR3 length is 15 residues.

The chain links TRBV10-3 to TRBJ2-7; TRBD2 matches 8 bases. This CDR3 has 16 amino acids. With V trimmed by 6 bases and J by 2 bases, 12 bases remained unmatched. Germline lookup yields CDR1 ENHRY and CDR2 SYGVKD. The CDR3 region is CAISTGGGTPTYEQYF. The CDR3 region has the DNA TGTGCCATCAGCACGGGAGGGGGGACTCCAACCTACGAGCAGTACTTC.

In the case of this clone: In the same sample, other DNA sequences code for this CDR3. J is TRBJ2-1 and V is TRBV18; 11 bases agree with TRBD2. J was trimmed by 13 bases and V by 0 bases; bases with no gene match: 11. The CDR3 totals 16 residues. Germline-derived CDR1 and CDR2 are KGHSH and LQKENI. Here the CDR3 DNA reads TGTGCCAGCTCACCACCCATAGCGGGAGGGCAAGGGGAACAGTTCTTC. Translated, it gives CASSPPIAGGQGEQFF.

The chain's CDR3 is CASSPTGELKGYTF. The DNA for the CDR3 is TGTGCCAGCTCACCGACAGGGGAACTAAAAGGCTACACCTTC. This rearrangement joins TRBV18 to TRBJ1-2, with 8 positions matching TRBD1. Germline values: CDR1 KGHSH, CDR2 LQKENI. This CDR3 is 14 amino acids long. J lost 8 bases, V lost 3 bases, and 8 bases had no gene match.

The chain joins TRBV6-6 to TRBJ1-1; D is perhaps TRBD1 (6 bases). Per the germline V gene, CDR1 is MNHNY and CDR2 is SVGAGI (reference sequence). V gave up 8 bases and J gave up 8 bases, with 15 bases separating them. The CDR3 runs to 12 residues. The CDR3 DNA sequence: TGTGCCAGCCTTGTTACGGGGGGCGAAGCTTTCTTT. Translating gives CASLVTGGEAFF.

V gene TRBV5-1 combines with J gene TRBJ2-1, with D possibly matching TRBD2 (7 bases). The V and J ends lost 4 bases and 8 bases respectively, with 19 bases between them. CDR3 length: 15 residues. Germline V gene sequence: CDR1 SGHRS, CDR2 YFSETQ. For the CDR3, the DNA is TGCGCCAGCAGCCTCCTCGGGGGGCGCGCCGATGAGCAGTTCTTC. This translates into CASSLLGGRADEQFF.

The chain uses TRBV6-5 and TRBJ1-2; no firm D call. Trimming removed 8 bases at V and 8 bases at J, with 15 bases between. CDR1 and CDR2 from the germline V gene are MNHEY and SVGAGI. The CDR3 covers 12 residues. The CDR3 nucleotides are TGTGCCAGCCTACTCACAGTCCGCGGCTACACCTTC. Its translation is CASLLTVRGYTF.

The chain uses TRBV10-1 and TRBJ1-1, with D perhaps matching TRBD1 (6 bases). This CDR3 contains 14 residues. Germline V gene lookup returns CDR1 WNHNN and CDR2 SYGVQD (reference sequence). With 3 bases removed from V and 1 base from J, the gap between germline ends came to 9 bases. CDR3 DNA: TGCGCCAGCAGTGACCGGACAGCGAACACTGAAGCTTTCTTT. It encodes CASSDRTANTEAFF.

J is TRBJ2-1 and V is TRBV18; 9 bases match TRBD2. The CDR3 length is 15 residues. Looked up from germline, CDR1 is KGHSH and CDR2 is LQKENI. V gave up 5 bases and J gave up 1 base; unmatched junction bases: 3. In DNA form, the CDR3 reads TGTGCCAGCTCAAGTACTAGCGGGTCCTACAATGAGCAGTTCTTC. Amino acid sequence: CASSSTSGSYNEQFF.

The V call is TRBV30, the J call TRBJ1-3; TRBD1 aligns across 7 bases. The CDR3 loop spans 14 amino acids. J lost 5 bases, V lost 2 bases, and 6 bases had no gene match. In germline, CDR1 is GTSNPN, CDR2 SVGIG (reference sequence). In DNA, the CDR3 is TGTGCCTGGAGTAAGGGGGCGGCTAGAAACACCATATATTTT. This encodes CAWSKGAARNTIYF.

The chain carries TRBV10-3 and TRBJ2-2; D call uncertain. V lost 5 bases, J lost 5 bases, and 15 bases lay in between. The CDR3 sequence is 15 residues long. Germline-derived CDR1 and CDR2 are ENHRY and SYGVKD. The CDR3 DNA reads as TGTGCCATCAGTCGAGAAGTCCTCCCAACCGGGGAGCTGTTTTTT. Its protein is CAISREVLPTGELFF.

This clone was picked up one time. The chain combines TRBV27 with TRBJ1-1; 10 bases fit TRBD1. CDR1 is MNHEY and CDR2 is SMNVEV in the germline V gene (reference sequence). The length of the CDR3 is 16 residues. V was clipped by 4 bases and J by 2 bases; unmatched bases: 7. The CDR3: CASSSIRQGANTEAFF. In nucleotides, the CDR3 is TGTGCCAGCAGTTCCATTAGACAGGGGGCAAACACTGAAGCTTTCTTT.

J is TRBJ2-5 and V is TRBV6-6, with a possible D match to TRBD1 (6 bases). V was shortened by 2 bases and J by 2 bases, with 12 bases between the two germline ends. CDR1 and CDR2 from the germline V gene are MNHNY and SVGAGI (reference sequence). The CDR3 has 15 amino acids. CDR3 DNA sequence: TGTGCCAGCAGTTACGGGACAACCCGGCAAGAGACCCAGTACTTC. It yields the protein CASSYGTTRQETQYF.

The chain links TRBV5-1 to TRBJ1-5; tentatively, D is TRBD1 (5 bases). This CDR3 has 17 residues. V lost 0 bases and J 2 bases, leaving 15 bases between the germline ends. Germline V lookup: CDR1 SGHRS, CDR2 YFSETQ. The CDR3 DNA reads TGCGCCAGCAGCTTGGGTGACAGCGGGGTGGGCAATCAGCCCCAGCATTTT. It codes for CASSLGDSGVGNQPQHF.

The V call is TRBV29-1, the J call TRBJ1-1; TRBD1 agrees at 8 bases. J lost 4 bases, V lost 3 bases, and 7 bases had no gene match. Germline values: CDR1 SQVTM, CDR2 ANQGSEA. This CDR3 contains 14 residues. This CDR3 reads CSVERTGLGTEAFF. DNA for the CDR3: TGCAGCGTTGAGAGGACAGGGTTGGGCACTGAAGCTTTCTTT.

The chain carries TRBV6-6 and TRBJ1-1; tentatively, D is TRBD1 (5 bases). CDR3 size: 13 residues. Trimming took 0 bases from V and 7 from J, leaving 9 bases between them. Per the germline V gene, CDR1 is MNHNY and CDR2 is SVGAGI (reference sequence). DNA for the CDR3: TGTGCCAGCAGTTACTCTAGGGGCATTGAAGCTTTCTTT. Encoded protein: CASSYSRGIEAFF.

This chain uses TRBV5-4 with TRBJ1-1; a possible D gene is TRBD1 (6 bases). This CDR3 region has 13 residues. V lost 4 bases, J lost 8 bases, and 15 bases lay in between. The germline V gene encodes CDR1 SGHNT and CDR2 YYREEE (reference sequence). DNA of the CDR3: TGTGCCAGCAGCCAGGACAGCGTACAAGAAGCTTTCTTT. Translating gives CASSQDSVQEAFF.

The V and J genes are TRBV6-5 and TRBJ2-4; D possibly corresponds to TRBD2 (5 bases). The V gene's germline CDR1 is MNHEY and CDR2 SVGAGI. Deletions cut 6 bases from V and 0 bases from J, with 9 bases between. The CDR3 contains 14 residues. The CDR3 DNA is TGTGCCAGCAGGACTATCGGAGCCAAAAACATTCAGTACTTC. This codes for CASRTIGAKNIQYF.

The chain combines TRBV3-1 (or the pseudogene TRBV3-2) with TRBJ2-7, with D maybe TRBD2 (5 bases). There are 13 residues in the CDR3. Germline V gene sequence: CDR1 LGHDT, CDR2 YNNKEL (reference sequence). Between the trimmed V and J ends, which lost 2 bases and 7 bases, there was a span of 12 bases. For the CDR3, the DNA is TGTGCCAGCAGCCAACTTACTACGGGGGAGCAGTACTTC. Translating it yields CASSQLTTGEQYF.

This clone was detected only a few times. The gene calls are TRBV29-1 and TRBJ2-1; 8 bases are a match to TRBD1. The germline V gene encodes CDR1 SQVTM and CDR2 ANQGSEA. V dropped 4 bases and J dropped 9; count of bases not matched to a gene: 11. This CDR3 comprises 14 residues. Here the CDR3 reads CSVGQGINGGEQFF. Here the CDR3 DNA reads TGCAGCGTTGGACAGGGGATAAACGGTGGTGAGCAGTTCTTC.

The chain joins TRBV11-2 to TRBJ2-3; the match to TRBD2 covers 10 bases. The CDR3 is made up of 15 amino acids. The germline V gene has CDR1 SGHAT and CDR2 FQNNGV. V lost 5 bases to trimming and J lost 1 base; unmatched junction nucleotides: 3. The CDR3 sequence is CASSPGTSGTDTQYF. CDR3 bases: TGTGCCAGCAGCCCGGGGACTAGCGGCACAGATACGCAGTATTTT.

The rearrangement links TRBV7-9 to TRBJ2-1; 11 bases fit TRBD2. This CDR3 has 15 amino acids. Trimming removed 5 bases from V and 7 bases from J; junction bases left unmatched: 7. Germline V gene data show CDR1 as SEHNR and CDR2 as FQNEAQ (reference sequence). CDR3 bases: TGTGCCAGCAGCCCCACTAGCGGGAGTTGGAATGAGCAGTTCTTC. Its protein product is CASSPTSGSWNEQFF.

This chain joins TRBV5-1 and TRBJ1-1, with D uncertain. The V gene's germline CDR1 is SGHRS and CDR2 YFSETQ. The germline V and J ends were trimmed by 5 bases and 1 base, with 12 bases remaining between them. The length of the CDR3 is 14 residues. The CDR3, as DNA: TGCGCCAGCAGGGTCGTGGCGGCGAACACTGAAGCTTTCTTT. This translates into CASRVVAANTEAFF.